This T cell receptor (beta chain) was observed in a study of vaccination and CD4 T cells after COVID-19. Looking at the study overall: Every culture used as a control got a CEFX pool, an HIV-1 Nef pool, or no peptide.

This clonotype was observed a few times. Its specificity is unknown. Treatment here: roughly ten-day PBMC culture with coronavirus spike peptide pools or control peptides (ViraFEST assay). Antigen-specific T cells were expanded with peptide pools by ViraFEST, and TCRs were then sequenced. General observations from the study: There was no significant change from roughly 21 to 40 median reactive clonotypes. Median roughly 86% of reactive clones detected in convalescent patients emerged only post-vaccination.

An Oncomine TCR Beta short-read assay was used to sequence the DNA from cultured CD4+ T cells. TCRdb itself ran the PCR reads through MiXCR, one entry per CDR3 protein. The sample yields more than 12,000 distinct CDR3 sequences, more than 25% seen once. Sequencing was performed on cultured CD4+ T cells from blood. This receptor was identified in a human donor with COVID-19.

The CDR3 bases are TGTGCCAGCAGTGAAGCGGGGGGCAACACCATATATTTT. Its protein product is CASSEAGGNTIYF. V gene TRBV2 combines with J gene TRBJ1-3; D is possibly TRBD1 (6 bases). From germline, CDR1 is SNHLY and CDR2 FYNNEI. The CDR3 is 13 amino acids. Trimming removed 0 bases at V and 7 bases at J, with 7 bases between.